These T cell receptor beta chains were read from a single sample in a study of blood T cells in healthy people across ages. TCRdb reanalysed the 5' RACE reads using MiXCR and keeps one entry per CDR3 protein. The sample carries about 1,800,000 distinct CDR3 sequences, roughly 30% recorded once. Sequencing used blood. These receptors were obtained from a woman aged 25 to 39 in good health. Each CDR3 is given with its conserved first and last residue. A D gene is named only where the DNA matches it firmly. Size is stated for part of the rows, as once, few or many counts, or as a class when the clone is expanded.

v_gene	j_gene	abundance	d_gene	CDR3nt	CDR3aa
TRBV6-2/TRBV6-3	TRBJ2-1	.	.	TGTGCCAGCAGTTACTCGACGAGCGAGCAGTTCTTC	CASSYSTSEQFF
TRBV5-1	TRBJ2-1	.	.	TGCGCCAGCAGCTTGGCCGGGGATGTACAGTTCTTC	CASSLAGDVQFF
TRBV20-1	TRBJ2-1	.	TRBD2	TGCAGTGCTAGAGATCTAGCGGGATTAAATGAGCAGTTCTTC	CSARDLAGLNEQFF
TRBV9	TRBJ1-6	few	.	TGTGCCAGCAGCGTAGACGGGGGGTATAATTCACCCCTCCACTTT	CASSVDGGYNSPLHF
TRBV7-2	TRBJ1-5	few	.	TGTGCCAGCAGTCCCGCGGGGGGGCAGCCCCAGCATTTT	CASSPAGGQPQHF
TRBV6-2/TRBV6-3	TRBJ2-1	few	.	TGTGCCAGCACCGTAGTGGGACCCTACAATGAGCAGTTCTTC	CASTVVGPYNEQFF
TRBV2	TRBJ2-3	.	TRBD2	TGTGCCAGCAGTGAACCTAGCGGGGGGTCAGGGGATACGCAGTATTTT	CASSEPSGGSGDTQYF
TRBV20-1	TRBJ1-2	few	TRBD1	TGCAGTGCTAGAGAGCAGCAGGGGGCAGGTTATGGCTACACCTTC	CSAREQQGAGYGYTF
TRBV6-2/TRBV6-3	TRBJ1-2	.	.	TGTGCCAGCAGTTACTTCATACTACTCCAGTCTACTAACTATGGCTACACCTTC	CASSYFILLQSTNYGYTF
TRBV20-1	TRBJ2-2	few	.	TGCAGTGCCAGACGGTACACCGGGGAGCTGTTTTTT	CSARRYTGELFF
TRBV12-3/TRBV12-4	TRBJ1-4	.	.	TGTGCCGGCAGTTTGGACCTCAGAGCAACTAATGAAAAACTGTTTTTT	CAGSLDLRATNEKLFF
TRBV10-3	TRBJ2-5	many	.	TGTGCCATCAGTGAGTCCCAGAGGATAGAGACCCAGTACTTC	CAISESQRIETQYF
TRBV12-3/TRBV12-4	TRBJ1-1	once	.	TGTGCCAGCAGTTTAGAATCAGGGGAGGGTGAAGCTTTCTTT	CASSLESGEGEAFF
TRBV12-3/TRBV12-4	TRBJ2-7	.	TRBD2	TGTGCCGGCAGTAGCGGACTAGCGGGGGACGAGCAGTACTTC	CAGSSGLAGDEQYF
TRBV7-9	TRBJ1-1	.	.	TGTGCCAGCAGCCGGGGGACGACATCGAACACTGAAGCTTTCTTT	CASSRGTTSNTEAFF
TRBV3-1	TRBJ2-2	.	TRBD1	TGTGCCAGCAGTCCTACAGGGGACACCGGGGAGCTGTTTTTT	CASSPTGDTGELFF
TRBV3-1	TRBJ2-2	few	TRBD2	TGTGCCAGCAGCCTATTAGCGGGAGTGGCCACCGGGGAGCTGTTTTTT	CASSLLAGVATGELFF
TRBV7-9	TRBJ1-6	.	.	TGTGCCAGCAGCTCGGGCCCGCACACCCTCCACTTT	CASSSGPHTLHF